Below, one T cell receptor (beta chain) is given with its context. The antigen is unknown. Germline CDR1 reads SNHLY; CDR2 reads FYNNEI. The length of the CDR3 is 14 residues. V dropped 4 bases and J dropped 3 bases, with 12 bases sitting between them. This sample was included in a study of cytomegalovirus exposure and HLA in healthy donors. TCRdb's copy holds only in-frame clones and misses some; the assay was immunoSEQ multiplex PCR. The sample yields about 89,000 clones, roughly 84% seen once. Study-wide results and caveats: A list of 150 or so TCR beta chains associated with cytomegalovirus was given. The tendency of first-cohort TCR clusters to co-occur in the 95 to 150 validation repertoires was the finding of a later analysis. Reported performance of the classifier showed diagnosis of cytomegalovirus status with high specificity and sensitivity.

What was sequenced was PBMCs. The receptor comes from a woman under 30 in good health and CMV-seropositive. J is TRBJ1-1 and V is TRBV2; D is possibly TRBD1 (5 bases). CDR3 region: CASSVTGGDTEAFF. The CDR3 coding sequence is TGTGCCAGCAGTGTAACAGGCGGGGACACTGAAGCTTTCTTT.